This is a list of T cell receptor beta chains from one sample in a study of blood T cell repertoires in COVID-19. The repertoire was sequenced with immunoSEQ multiplex PCR; TCRdb's copy has only in-frame clones and lacks some. The profile shows 250,000 to 300,000 clones, roughly 89% of them singletons. Input material: PBMCs or T cells enriched from blood (not recorded which). These receptors originate from a woman in her fifties or sixties who had been exposed to COVID-19. The CDR3 runs from the conserved cysteine through the conserved F or W. Fields, in order: J gene, CDR3 length, clone size, D gene, V gene, CDR3 DNA, CDR3 protein. A D gene is named only where the DNA matches it firmly. Part of the rows lack a size; the others show once, few, many or a class for expanded clones.

TRBJ1-1 13 . . TRBV30 TGTGCCTGGAGTGATCTATTTACCGCTGAAGCTTTCTTT CAWSDLFTAEAFF
TRBJ1-6 14 . . TRBV20-1 TGCAGTGCTAGTAAAGCCGGAGGAAATTCACCCCTCCACTTT CSASKAGGNSPLHF
TRBJ1-1 13 . . TRBV5-5 TGTGCCAGCAGCTTGGTAGGGGGAGCTGAAGCTTTCTTT CASSLVGGAEAFF
TRBJ2-1 14 . TRBD2 TRBV20-1 TGCAGTGCTAGTCGCCCTAGCGGGGCTGCTGAGCAGTTCTTC CSASRPSGAAEQFF
TRBJ1-4 12 . . TRBV28 TGTGCCAGCAGTTTTGACAAAGGAAAACTGTTTTTT CASSFDKGKLFF
TRBJ1-2 16 . . TRBV5-6 TGTGCCAGCAGTCCCTCCGGGGGGCGTCCTAACTATGGCTACACCTTC CASSPSGGRPNYGYTF
TRBJ1-1 14 . . TRBV6-5 TGTGCCAGCAAAAGGAGACAGTTGAACACTGAAGCTTTCTTT CASKRRQLNTEAFF
TRBJ2-5 15 . TRBD1 TRBV19 TGTGCCAGTAGTATACGACAGGGAATGCAAGAGACCCAGTACTTC CASSIRQGMQETQYF
TRBJ1-1 15 once . TRBV4-1 TGCGCCAGCAGCCCCGGAAGGGGTAGGGACACTGAAGCTTTCTTT CASSPGRGRDTEAFF
TRBJ1-3 16 . . TRBV4-2 TGTGCCAGCAGCCAAGATAGCACACACTCTGGAAACACCATATATTTT CASSQDSTHSGNTIYF
TRBJ1-5 13 . . TRBV15 TGTGCCACCAGCAGAGAACGGAATCAGCCCCAGCATTTT CATSRERNQPQHF
TRBJ2-1 15 . TRBD2 TRBV28 TGTGCCAGCAGTGCCACTGGCGGGGGTTACAATGAGCAGTTCTTC CASSATGGGYNEQFF
TRBJ1-2 17 . . TRBV4-1 TGCGCCAGCAGCCAAGATATACAGGAGACCCGTAACTATGGCTACACCTTC CASSQDIQETRNYGYTF
TRBJ2-7 13 . . TRBV7-9 TGTGCCAGCAGCTTAGTAAACAGCTACGAGCAGTACTTC CASSLVNSYEQYF